A single sample is the source of the 24 T cell receptor beta chains below, sequenced in a study of cytomegalovirus exposure and HLA in healthy donors (dated by TCRdb to about 2017). Receptor amplification or capture employed the immunoSEQ multiplex PCR assay. For the multiplex PCR, a mixture combining 60 forward primers for TCR Vbeta segments and 13 reverse primers for TCR Jbeta segments was used. TCRdb limited this immuneACCESS table to in-frame rearrangements with V and J called. A share of clones is missing; checked studies link under half to unresolved V genes, and the rest is unexplained. Across this sample there are over 150,000 clones, with 68% seen only once. Over 1.2% of the sample rests with the top ten. Sequences were obtained from PBMCs. The receptors here all came from a man aged 45 to 65 in good health and CMV-seronegative.

The table lists this clone with a few counts. The chain couples TRBV21-1 to TRBJ2-2; TRBD1 is the table's D call and was not checked against the DNA. TRBV21-1 is a recognized pseudogene. This CDR3 region has 16 residues. CDR3 in DNA: TGTGCCAGCAGCTTCTTACAGGGGAGATATGGCGGGGAGCTGTTTTTT. This gives the protein CASSFLQGRYGGELFF.

This rearrangement joins TRBV28 to TRBJ1-1; unclear D gene. V lost 7 bases and J lost 4, with 10 bases in between. There are 12 residues in the CDR3. Germline V gene data show CDR1 as MDHEN and CDR2 as SYDVKM. The CDR3 loop reads CASTRRPTEAFF. Here the CDR3 DNA reads TGTGCCAGCACTAGACGGCCCACTGAAGCTTTCTTT.

This clone came up a few times. V is TRBV19 and J is TRBJ1-2, with TRBD1 matching 10 bases. The CDR3 length is 15 residues. V was clipped by 4 bases and J by 5 bases; unmatched bases: 7. CDR1 LNHDA and CDR2 SQIVND come from the germline V gene (reference sequence). CDR3 sequence reads: CASSTLGTGDYGYTF. DNA for the CDR3: TGTGCCAGTAGTACTCTGGGGACAGGGGATTATGGCTACACCTTC.

CDR3 in DNA: TGTGCCAGCAACAATCCGGGACTGACGGAAGGGGCTTTCTTT. Amino acids: CASNNPGLTEGAFF. The chain carries TRBV6-5 and TRBJ1-1; D possibly corresponds to TRBD1 (5 bases). V lost 7 bases and J 11 bases, leaving 23 bases between the germline ends. CDR1 is MNHEY, CDR2 SVGAGI, per germline. The CDR3 length is 14 residues.

The chain recombines TRBV5-1 with TRBJ1-6, with 9 bases aligning to TRBD1. The germline V gene encodes CDR1 SGHRS and CDR2 YFSETQ. The CDR3 has 15 amino acids. The junction had 7 bases not matched to a gene; V was cut back by 7 bases and J by 5 bases. CDR3 sequence: CASASGTGNNSPLHF. In nucleotides, the CDR3 is TGCGCCAGCGCCTCCGGGACAGGGAATAATTCACCCCTCCACTTT.

This clone turned up a few times. The CDR3 sequence is CASSLAARGGENTQYF. The CDR3 coding sequence is TGTGCCAGCAGCTTAGCCGCCCGGGGGGGGGAAAATACGCAGTATTTT. This chain uses TRBV7-2 with TRBJ2-3; 8 bases align to TRBD2. V lost 0 bases to trimming and J lost 7 bases; unmatched junction nucleotides: 9. There are 16 residues in the CDR3. Germline V gene sequence: CDR1 SGHTA, CDR2 FQGNSA.

The chain joins TRBV5-8 to TRBJ2-2, with TRBD2 as a possible D gene (6 bases). V lost 0 bases, J lost 3 bases, and 9 bases lay in between. CDR1 and CDR2 from the germline V gene are SGHTS and YDEGEE. The CDR3 consists of 15 residues. The CDR3 is CASSLARGHTGELFF. CDR3 nucleotide sequence: TGTGCCAGCAGCTTGGCGCGGGGCCACACCGGGGAGCTGTTTTTT. Full variable domain (rest looked up from reference TRBV5-8 and TRBJ2-2): EAGVTQSPTHLIKTRGQQATLRCSPISGHTSVYWYQQALGLGLQFLLWYDEGEERNRGNFPPRFSGRQFPNYSSELNVNALELEDSALYLCASSLARGHTGELFFGEGSRLTVL.

This clone was detected once. The CDR3 DNA sequence: TGCGCCAGCAGCTTGAGCGGACAGGGGGGCACTGAAGCTTTCTTT. It specifies CASSLSGQGGTEAFF. The chain uses TRBV5-1 and TRBJ1-1; 10 bases line up with TRBD1. Per the germline V gene, CDR1 is SGHRS and CDR2 is YFSETQ. This CDR3 comprises 15 residues. V trimming: 1 base; J trimming: 4 bases; junction bases outside the gene matches: 4.

This clone was recorded once. The rearrangement uses TRBV7-2 and TRBJ2-1, with D possibly being TRBD2 (6 bases). Deletions cut 3 bases from V and 5 bases from J, with 14 bases between. Germline V CDR1 and CDR2: SGHTA, FQGNSA. This CDR3 contains 15 residues. The CDR3 DNA reads as TGTGCCAGCAGCTTGTCCCGGGACTGGGACAATGAGCAGTTCTTC. Its translation is CASSLSRDWDNEQFF.

The gene calls are TRBV6-5 and TRBJ2-1; 11 nucleotides line up with TRBD1. With 6 bases clipped from V and 16 bases from J, the junction kept 14 bases outside the gene matches. The CDR3 runs to 14 residues. In germline, CDR1 is MNHEY, CDR2 SVGAGI. The CDR3 here is CASRTTERTGGQFF. As DNA, the CDR3 is TGTGCCAGCAGGACTACCGAAAGGACAGGGGGCCAATTCTTC.

The chain recombines TRBV18 with TRBJ2-2; 7 bases fit TRBD2. The CDR3 consists of 17 residues. With 0 bases clipped from V and 0 bases from J, the junction kept 4 bases outside the gene matches. The germline gives CDR1 KGHSH, CDR2 LQKENI. CDR3 region: CASSPPKGLPNTGELFF. As DNA, the CDR3 is TGTGCCAGCTCACCACCCAAGGGACTACCGAACACCGGGGAGCTGTTTTTT.

The genes are TRBV6-5 and TRBJ1-1; TRBD1 is a possible D gene (6 bases). The V end lost 6 bases, the J end lost 5 bases, and 13 bases lay between the germline ends. The CDR3 length is 13 residues. The V gene's germline CDR1 is MNHEY and CDR2 SVGAGI. Here the CDR3 reads CASSRAQGTEAFF. CDR3 DNA: TGTGCCAGCAGCCGCGCACAGGGAACTGAAGCTTTCTTT.

J is TRBJ2-3 and V is TRBV11-3, with D perhaps matching TRBD2 (6 bases). Trimming removed 8 bases at V and 4 bases at J, with 13 bases between. The CDR3 has 13 residues. Germline loops: CDR1 SGHNT, CDR2 YENEEA. The CDR3 DNA sequence: TGTGCCAGCGGGCCTAGCGTCTCAGATACGCAGTATTTT. Its translation is CASGPSVSDTQYF.

As to this clone: Other DNA sequences in the same sample also yield this CDR3. This chain uses TRBV4-1 with TRBJ1-2; the match to TRBD1 covers 10 bases. V shed 1 base, J shed 4 bases, and the junction held 6 bases outside the gene matches. Germline CDR1 is MGHRA and CDR2 is YSYEKL. The CDR3 consists of 16 residues. For the CDR3, the DNA is TGCGCCAGCAGCCAAGCGGGACAGGGGTTGGGCTATGGCTACACCTTC. Residues: CASSQAGQGLGYGYTF.

Written as DNA, the CDR3 is TGTGCCAGCAGTTTTCCAGGGTGGGCCGGGGAGCTGTTTTTT. Amino acids: CASSFPGWAGELFF. The chain has TRBV27 and TRBJ2-2, with a possible D match to TRBD1 (5 bases). The V gene's germline CDR1 is MNHEY and CDR2 SMNVEV (reference sequence). This CDR3 is 14 amino acids long. Trimming removed 3 bases from V and 6 bases from J, with 11 bases in between.

The rearrangement joins TRBV7-9 to TRBJ1-2; 10 bases map to TRBD1. Trimming removed 3 bases from V and 8 bases from J; junction bases left unmatched: 9. This CDR3 contains 15 residues. CDR1 SEHNR and CDR2 FQNEAQ come from the germline V gene (reference sequence). The CDR3 DNA sequence: TGTGCCAGCAGCTTTGCCGGGACAGGGGAGATCGGCTACACCTTC. This gives the protein CASSFAGTGEIGYTF.

The V and J genes are TRBV14 and TRBJ2-7; tentative D call: TRBD1 (6 bases). The CDR3 totals 15 residues. The V gene lost 5 bases and the J gene lost 7 bases, with 21 bases spanning the gap. CDR1 is SGHDN and CDR2 is FVKESK in the germline V gene. CDR3 coding DNA: TGTGCCAGCAGCTATACGGGGACACCCGGGCGGGAGCAGTACTTC. Amino acids: CASSYTGTPGREQYF.

The chain recombines TRBV27 with TRBJ2-5; 11 bases fit TRBD2. The CDR3 spans 17 residues. V was pared by 2 bases and J by 2 bases, with 7 bases of the junction left unmatched. Per the germline V gene, CDR1 is MNHEY and CDR2 is SMNVEV (reference sequence). The CDR3 here is CASSLGGLAGGQETQYF. The DNA for the CDR3 is TGTGCCAGCAGTTTAGGGGGGCTAGCGGGGGGACAAGAGACCCAGTACTTC.

This chain uses TRBV11-2 with TRBJ1-3; perhaps TRBD1 as D (5 bases). From germline, CDR1 is SGHAT and CDR2 FQNNGV. Between the trimmed V and J ends, which lost 5 bases and 0 bases, there was a span of 14 bases. This CDR3 is built from 16 residues. The CDR3 region has the DNA TGTGCCAGCAGCCCCATTAGGGGTTCCTCTGGAAACACCATATATTTT. Amino acid sequence: CASSPIRGSSGNTIYF.

The V and J genes are TRBV21-1 and TRBJ1-4. TRBV21-1 is designated a pseudogene. The CDR3 is 16 amino acids. The CDR3 here is CASSKGEGGPNEKLFF. The CDR3 DNA follows: TGTGCCAGCAGCAAAGGGGAGGGGGGGCCTAATGAAAAACTGTTTTTT.

This clone was found a few times. This chain uses TRBV5-4 with TRBJ1-2; no reliable D call. V was clipped by 3 bases and J by 2 bases, with 14 bases between them. Germline loops: CDR1 SGHNT, CDR2 YYREEE (reference sequence). This CDR3 spans 15 amino acids. CDR3 loop: CASSSPAGPNYGYTF. Here the CDR3 DNA reads TGTGCCAGCAGCTCACCGGCGGGTCCCAACTATGGCTACACCTTC.

Comments on this clone: Other DNA sequences in this specimen translate into the identical CDR3. The chain employs TRBV28 and TRBJ2-6; perhaps TRBD1 as D (6 bases). The V and J ends lost 3 bases and 1 base respectively, with 7 bases between them. CDR3 length equals 15 residues. Germline V gene lookup returns CDR1 MDHEN and CDR2 SYDVKM. The CDR3 region has the DNA TGTGCCAGCAGTTTGGGGGCTTCTGGGGCCAACGTCCTGACTTTC. This sequence encodes CASSLGASGANVLTF.

The chain has TRBV4-1 and TRBJ2-7; TRBD2 agrees at 7 bases. The CDR3 extends over 16 amino acids. Trimming at V came to 0 bases and at J to 2 bases, leaving 7 bases not matched to a gene. Looked up from germline, CDR1 is MGHRA and CDR2 is YSYEKL. This CDR3 reads CASSQELPSGPYEQYF. CDR3 bases: TGCGCCAGCAGCCAAGAGTTACCTAGCGGCCCCTACGAGCAGTACTTC.

V and J are TRBV7-9 and TRBJ2-3; 7 bases align to TRBD2. Looked up from germline, CDR1 is SEHNR and CDR2 is FQNEAQ (reference sequence). J was trimmed by 5 bases and V by 2 bases; bases with no gene match: 13. There are 17 residues in the CDR3. Written as DNA, the CDR3 is TGTGCCAGCAGCTTAAGTGCAGACACCGGGGGGAAAGATACGCAGTATTTT. It yields the protein CASSLSADTGGKDTQYF.